Included here is one TCR beta chain sequence, with context. Original methodology: Amplification from reference gene primers served as the basis for estimated nucleated cell counts. Clones were sequenced by immunoSEQ multiplex PCR, and TCRdb holds only the in-frame ones, with some missing. The DNA gave D and trimming, while V, J and clone size come from that table. This sample has under 250,000 clones, with about 80% found just once. This sample is part of a study of blood T cell repertoires in COVID-19. Study information: Italy, Spain and the United States were the sources of the convalescent and acute COVID-19 samples. Sources were T cells, B-cell-depleted T cells, or PBMCs; the material itself was cDNA or gDNA.

This CDR3 spans 15 amino acids. Trimming left V 0 bases short and J 2 bases short, with 11 bases between. The germline CDR1 and CDR2 sequences are SGDLS and YYNGEE. The clonotype originates from a woman aged 55-75 years with acute or convalescent COVID-19. The source material was peripheral blood. The chain links TRBV9 to TRBJ1-2; D not resolved. CDR3 sequence reads: CASSVDPTGNYGYTF. DNA of the CDR3: TGTGCCAGCAGCGTAGACCCCACCGGGAACTATGGCTACACCTTC.